Below, 4 T cell receptor beta chains from the same sample are listed, as sequenced in a study of CD8+ T cells in alopecia areata. Described treatment: oral pan-JAK inhibitor, 5-10 mg twice daily. The sequencing template was cDNA reverse transcribed from extracted RNA. Method: immunoSEQ multiplex PCR; TCRdb's copy keeps in-frame clones and lacks some. The sample has approximately 210,000 clones; approximately 61% are singletons. The sequencing here drew on CD4+ T cells sorted from blood, taken at week 24, from a patient treated with tofacitinib. Receptors were obtained from a human donor with alopecia areata.

The V gene is TRBV27, the J gene TRBJ2-5, with a weak D call TRBD2 (5 bases). V lost 3 bases and J lost 0, with 11 bases in between. This CDR3 is built from 15 residues. Germline assignment: CDR1 MNHEY and CDR2 SMNVEV (reference sequence). The CDR3 region has the DNA TGTGCCAGCAGTTTGAGGGCCAATTACCAAGAGACCCAGTACTTC. Translated, it gives CASSLRANYQETQYF.

The chain employs TRBV4-3 and TRBJ1-6, with D possibly matching TRBD1 (5 bases). V dropped 2 bases and J dropped 7 bases, with 12 bases sitting between them. The germline gives CDR1 LGHNA, CDR2 YSLEER. The CDR3 runs to 15 residues. The CDR3 sequence is CASSQWSGQNSPLHF. CDR3 coding DNA: TGCGCCAGCAGCCAATGGTCGGGGCAAAATTCACCCCTCCACTTT.

The rearrangement uses TRBV15 and TRBJ1-5, with D possibly being TRBD1 (6 bases). Trimming took off 5 bases at V and 4 bases at J, with 15 bases between the two ends. The CDR3 sequence is 15 residues long. Germline V CDR1 and CDR2: LNHNV, YYDKDF (reference sequence). The chain's CDR3 is CATSGGATGNQPQHF. For the CDR3, the DNA is TGTGCCACCAGCGGGGGGGCAACGGGAAATCAGCCCCAGCATTTT. The full variable domain, with the rest looked up from reference TRBV15 and TRBJ1-5, is DAMVIQNPRYQVTQFGKPVTLSCSQTLNHNVMYWYQQKSSQAPKLLFHYYDKDFNNEADTPDNFQSRRPNTSFCFLDIRSPGLGDTAMYLCATSGGATGNQPQHFGDGTRLSIL.

This sequence joins TRBV19 and TRBJ1-1; TRBD1 agrees at 7 bases. Germline trimming cut 5 bases from V and 3 bases from J; bases unmatched to any gene: 15. CDR3 size: 17 residues. The germline V gene encodes CDR1 LNHDA and CDR2 SQIVND (reference sequence). CDR3 residues: CASSYSTGMGVDTEAFF. DNA for the CDR3: TGTGCCAGTAGTTATTCGACAGGGATGGGTGTCGACACTGAAGCTTTCTTT.